This is a list of T cell receptor beta chains from one sample in a study of spatial heterogeneity in lung cancer. MiXCR was run by TCRdb on the 5' RACE reads, yielding one entry per CDR3 protein. This sample has just under 95,000 distinct CDR3 sequences, with less than 15% found just once. The starting material was PBMCs, obtained at surgery. The receptors originated from a male donor with early-stage non-small cell lung cancer. CDR3s include the opening cysteine and the closing phenylalanine or tryptophan. The D gene is left open where the match is weak. The listing skips clone size in some rows; elsewhere it reads once, few, many or a size class.

v_call	cdr3_length	j_call	clone_size	d_call	cdr3_aa	cdr3_nt
TRBV30	12	TRBJ1-1	many	.	CAWSRDRYGAFF	TGTGCCTGGAGTCGTGACAGGTACGGAGCTTTCTTT
TRBV6-5	13	TRBJ2-7	many	.	CASSYSGPSSQYF	TGTGCCAGCAGTTACTCGGGACCTTCTTCCCAGTACTTC
TRBV24-1	15	TRBJ2-5	.	.	CATSDAGTGGSAQYF	TGTGCCACCAGTGACGCCGGGACTGGAGGTTCGGCCCAGTACTTC
TRBV5-1	14	TRBJ2-6	few	.	CASSAEMGANVLTF	TGCGCCAGCTCCGCTGAAATGGGGGCCAACGTCCTGACTTTC
TRBV6-5	14	TRBJ2-1	few	TRBD1	CASSRTGGRNEQFF	TGTGCCAGCAGTCGGACAGGGGGCAGAAATGAGCAGTTCTTC
TRBV5-1	16	TRBJ2-3	few	.	CASSPGAAASTDTQYF	TGCGCCAGCAGCCCCGGCGCGGCCGCTAGCACAGATACGCAGTATTTT
TRBV7-2	19	TRBJ2-3	.	.	CASRPGSVSRRTSTDTQYF	TGTGCCAGCAGGCCAGGGTCGGTTAGTCGGAGAACTAGCACAGATACGCAGTATTTT
TRBV4-3	17	TRBJ1-5	.	.	CASSQDYRVRGNQPQHF	TGCGCCAGCAGCCAAGATTATAGGGTTCGGGGCAATCAGCCCCAGCATTTT
TRBV12-3/TRBV12-4	16	TRBJ2-1	.	TRBD1	CASSVAGTGHYNEQFF	TGTGCCAGCAGTGTAGCCGGGACAGGGCACTACAATGAGCAGTTCTTC
TRBV19	14	TRBJ1-4	many	.	CASAVWATNEKLFF	TGTGCCAGCGCGGTGTGGGCAACTAATGAAAAACTGTTTTTT
TRBV5-5	15	TRBJ2-1	many	.	CASSLSPTGRAEQFF	TGTGCCAGCAGCTTGTCGCCCACAGGGAGGGCTGAGCAGTTCTTC
TRBV2	11	TRBJ1-2	many	.	CASSVIYGYTF	TGTGCCAGCAGTGTCATCTATGGCTACACCTTC
TRBV7-8	13	TRBJ1-5	.	.	CASSSGRNQPQHF	TGTGCCAGCAGCTCGGGTCGCAATCAGCCCCAGCATTTT
TRBV20-1	11	TRBJ2-7	.	TRBD1	CSAPTGREQYF	TGCAGTGCTCCGACAGGGCGGGAGCAGTACTTC
TRBV18	16	TRBJ2-3	many	TRBD2	CASSRGAGPATDTQYF	TGTGCCAGCTCACGAGGAGCGGGACCCGCCACAGATACGCAGTATTTT
TRBV7-2	17	TRBJ2-3	many	TRBD2	CASSFRTSGVAPDTQYF	TGTGCCAGCAGCTTCCGCACTAGCGGGGTGGCGCCAGATACGCAGTATTTT
TRBV9	14	TRBJ2-1	many	.	CASSVEGEYNEQFF	TGTGCCAGCAGCGTAGAGGGCGAGTACAATGAGCAGTTCTTC
TRBV20-1	16	TRBJ2-3	.	TRBD2	CSANPTSGGRTDTQYF	TGCAGTGCAAACCCGACTAGCGGGGGGCGCACAGATACGCAGTATTTT
TRBV5-5	16	TRBJ2-2	.	.	CASSLSGASSTGELFF	TGTGCCAGCAGCTTGTCGGGGGCGTCGAGCACCGGGGAGCTGTTTTTT
TRBV4-1	17	TRBJ1-1	few	TRBD1	CASSQGLRQGSGTEAFF	TGCGCCAGCAGCCAAGGACTCCGACAGGGTAGCGGCACTGAAGCTTTCTTT
TRBV19	12	TRBJ2-1	few	TRBD2	CVTSGRYNEQFF	TGCGTGACTAGCGGGAGATACAATGAGCAGTTCTTC
TRBV5-6	16	TRBJ2-5	.	.	CASSLARTSYQETQYF	TGTGCCAGCAGCTTGGCTAGGACATCGTACCAAGAGACCCAGTACTTC
TRBV3-1	15	TRBJ1-6	.	TRBD1	CASSRAPGGVSPLHF	TGTGCCAGCAGCCGGGCCCCAGGGGGTGTGTCACCCCTCCACTTT
TRBV30	10	TRBJ1-6	.	.	CAWRNSPLHF	TGTGCCTGGAGAAATTCACCCCTCCACTTT
TRBV7-3	15	TRBJ2-1	few	.	CASSYGPTNVNEQFF	TGTGCCAGCAGCTACGGGCCCACGAACGTGAATGAGCAGTTCTTC
TRBV29-1	12	TRBJ1-4	.	TRBD1	CSVGQQYEKLFF	TGCAGCGTGGGACAGCAATATGAAAAACTGTTTTTT